This T cell receptor beta chain is drawn from a study of T cell repertoires in cytomegalovirus infection. Study information: Both CMV infection and a matching HLA type were indicated by public TCR beta signatures. General observations from the study: It was HLA-C-restricted CMV-specific TCR beta clonotypes that dominated the response ex vivo.

Between the trimmed V and J ends, which lost 5 bases and 0 bases, there was a span of 15 bases. The length of the CDR3 is 15 residues. Germline lookup yields CDR1 DFQATT and CDR2 SNEGSKA (reference sequence). This clonotype was detected only a few times. Antigen: not known. TCRdb used MiXCR to reprocess the reads, holding one entry per CDR3 protein. The profile shows 250,000 to 350,000 distinct CDR3 sequences, about 26% of them singletons. The receptor's source is a human donor in good health (CMV status not recorded). Some clones in this sample may be carry-over from other donors' samples. This chain joins TRBV20-1 and TRBJ2-3; TRBD2 might be the D (5 bases). Sequencing was performed on PBMCs. CDR3 sequence: CSARPAAESTDTQYF. The CDR3 bases are TGCAGTGCTCGTCCAGCGGCTGAGAGCACAGATACGCAGTATTTT.